The 24 T cell receptor beta chains listed next were all sequenced from one sample in a study of blood T cell repertoires in COVID-19 (TCRdb year 2020). The library came from the immunoSEQ multiplex PCR assay. Here the immuneACCESS table is served through TCRdb, limited to in-frame sequences with V and J called. Missing clones are a known gap in these copies; in checked studies unresolved V genes cover under half, and the rest lacks a known reason. The sample table shows 200,000 to 300,000 clones, and almost 85% are seen once. The ten largest clones take up under 2% of the sample. The sequenced material came from peripheral blood. The source is a woman aged 80 or over with acute or convalescent COVID-19.

The chain uses TRBV5-1 and TRBJ2-7; TRBD1 agrees at 11 bases. The germline V gene has CDR1 SGHRS and CDR2 YFSETQ. Trimming cost V 4 bases and J 2 bases; bases outside gene matches: 5. This CDR3 region has 15 residues. The CDR3 DNA is TGCGCCAGCAGCAACGGACAGGGGGCGGCCTACGAGCAGTACTTC. It codes for CASSNGQGAAYEQYF.

CDR3 bases: TGTGCCAGCAGATTAGACAGGAGCAGCAATCAGCCCCAGCATTTT. Its protein product is CASRLDRSSNQPQHF. V gene TRBV6-5 combines with J gene TRBJ1-5; D might be TRBD1 (6 bases). The CDR3 covers 15 residues. The V gene lost 6 bases and the J gene lost 1 base, with 13 bases spanning the gap. The germline gives CDR1 MNHEY, CDR2 SVGAGI.

This clone turned up a few times. J is TRBJ2-1 and V is TRBV3-1 (or the pseudogene TRBV3-2), with TRBD2 as a possible D gene (5 bases). This CDR3 has 14 amino acids. Germline V gene sequence: CDR1 LGHDT, CDR2 YNNKEL (reference sequence). Trimming pared 0 bases from V and 5 bases from J, leaving 8 bases between. DNA of the CDR3: TGTGCCAGCAGCCAAGATTTCGGGAACAATGAGCAGTTCTTC. This codes for CASSQDFGNNEQFF.

This clone has just a few counts. This chain joins TRBV5-5 and TRBJ2-1, with 8 bases fitting TRBD2. The CDR3 has 15 amino acids. The V segment lost 0 bases and the J segment 7 bases; nucleotides outside the gene matches: 6. CDR1 is SGHKS and CDR2 is YYEKEE in the germline V gene (reference sequence). The CDR3 DNA sequence: TGTGCCAGCAGCTTGGTAGGTAGCGGGGTGAATGAGCAGTTCTTC. Translating gives CASSLVGSGVNEQFF.

The chain uses TRBV7-2 and TRBJ2-1; tentative D call: TRBD1 (5 bases). The CDR3 sequence is 11 residues long. From germline, CDR1 is SGHTA and CDR2 FQGNSA. The V end was cut by 5 bases, the J end by 10 bases, with 9 bases between. Written as DNA, the CDR3 is TGTGCCAGCAGCAAGACAGTAGAGCAGTTCTTC. The encoded protein is CASSKTVEQFF.

This chain connects TRBV6-2 or TRBV6-3 to TRBJ1-5; TRBD1 matches at 10 bases. The CDR3 consists of 16 residues. Trimming cost V 4 bases and J 6 bases; bases outside gene matches: 9. From germline, CDR1 is MNHEY and CDR2 SVGEGT. Here the CDR3 DNA reads TGTGCCAGCAGTTCCCGGGGGACAGGGGTCGGTCAGCCCCAGCATTTT. Translated, it gives CASSSRGTGVGQPQHF.

This clone is a singleton in its sample. The chain recombines TRBV7-3 with TRBJ2-5, with TRBD2 matching over 7 bases. The germline gives CDR1 SGHTA, CDR2 FQGTGA. This CDR3 comprises 17 residues. V lost 5 bases and J lost 1; bases outside the gene matches: 13. CDR3 DNA: TGTGCCAGCAGCCCCAACCCCCCCCTAGCGGTCCAAGAGACCCAGTACTTC. Its protein is CASSPNPPLAVQETQYF.

This sequence joins TRBV9 and TRBJ2-6; TRBD2 matches 7 bases. The trim removed 7 bases at V and 0 bases at J, leaving 4 bases unmatched. CDR3 size: 15 residues. Germline V gives CDR1 SGDLS, CDR2 YYNGEE. The CDR3 sequence is CASGRGDSGANVLTF. The CDR3 region has the DNA TGTGCCAGCGGACGGGGGGACTCTGGGGCCAACGTCCTGACTTTC.

The V gene is TRBV5-1, the J gene TRBJ1-6; 12 bases line up with TRBD1. Germline V gene sequence: CDR1 SGHRS, CDR2 YFSETQ. The CDR3 covers 16 residues. Losses at the gene ends were 3 bases for V and 10 bases for J; bases not matched to a gene: 8. For the CDR3, the DNA is TGCGCCAGCAGCTCAGGGGGGACAGGGGGCAACTCACCCCTCCACTTT. This codes for CASSSGGTGGNSPLHF.

This clone was seen more than once but under ten times. Within the sample, other DNA sequences also encode this same CDR3. This chain connects TRBV28 to TRBJ1-2; D is unresolved. The CDR3 totals 11 residues. Germline values: CDR1 MDHEN, CDR2 SYDVKM. V lost 5 bases, J lost 5 bases, and 6 bases lay in between. The CDR3 here is CASSRTYGYTF. For the CDR3, the DNA is TGTGCCAGCAGTCGAACTTATGGCTACACCTTC.

The V call is TRBV4-1, the J call TRBJ1-2; D uncertain. Trimming left V 0 bases short and J 3 bases short, with 17 bases between. CDR3 size: 17 residues. Per the germline V gene, CDR1 is MGHRA and CDR2 is YSYEKL. The CDR3 protein is CASSQDSRNGGYYGYTF. CDR3 DNA: TGCGCCAGCAGCCAAGATTCTCGAAATGGCGGATACTATGGCTACACCTTC.

The chain is built from TRBV4-2 and TRBJ2-7; D is uncertain. The V gene's germline CDR1 is LGHNA and CDR2 YNFKEQ. V gave up 0 bases and J gave up 7 bases, with 13 bases separating them. The CDR3 contains 14 residues. The DNA of the CDR3 is TGTGCCAGCAGCCAAGATCCGAGCCTTTCGGAGCAGTACTTC. Protein product: CASSQDPSLSEQYF.

Written as DNA, the CDR3 is TGTGCCAGCAGTTACTACATCCCCACAGGGAGTAACACTGAAGCTTTCTTT. This sequence encodes CASSYYIPTGSNTEAFF. V gene TRBV6-2 or TRBV6-3 combines with J gene TRBJ1-1, with D possibly TRBD1 on 6 matching bases. The CDR3 is made up of 17 amino acids. CDR1 is MNHEY and CDR2 is SVGEGT in the germline V gene. Trimming took 1 base from V and 2 from J, leaving 17 bases between them.

The rearrangement joins TRBV28 to TRBJ1-2; no reliable D call. This CDR3 is built from 15 residues. Germline loops: CDR1 MDHEN, CDR2 SYDVKM. V gave up 2 bases and J gave up 6 bases, with 16 bases separating them. The CDR3 region is CASSLTPGLSHGYTF. For the CDR3, the DNA is TGTGCCAGCAGTTTAACCCCTGGCCTCTCACATGGCTACACCTTC.

This clone was counted a few times. The V and J genes are TRBV5-6 and TRBJ1-3; weak D call: TRBD1 (6 bases). V lost 1 base, J lost 0 bases, and 14 bases lay in between. CDR1 and CDR2 (germline): SGHDT, YYEEEE. CDR3 size: 17 residues. DNA for the CDR3: TGTGCCAGCAGCTTGAGGCAGGGGCCTACCTCTGGAAACACCATATATTTT. Translation gives CASSLRQGPTSGNTIYF.

CDR3 coding DNA: TGTGCTAGTAGATCCGAACACCCGTTAAACACCGGGGAGCTGTTTTTT. This codes for CASRSEHPLNTGELFF. The genes are TRBV12-5 and TRBJ2-2, with D unresolved. The CDR3 spans 16 residues. The germline V gene has CDR1 LGHNT and CDR2 FRNRAP. Trimming shortened V by 8 bases and J by 2 bases, and 18 bases separated the two germline ends.

V is TRBV14 and J is TRBJ1-2; D call uncertain. Germline CDR1 is SGHDN and CDR2 is FVKESK. This CDR3 comprises 15 residues. The V end lost 0 bases, the J end lost 8 bases, and 16 bases lay between the germline ends. The chain's CDR3 is CASSQDWTPRGGYTF. Here the CDR3 DNA reads TGTGCCAGCAGCCAAGATTGGACTCCCCGGGGAGGCTACACCTTC.

The chain uses TRBV19 and TRBJ1-5; TRBD1 agrees at 7 bases. Germline lookup yields CDR1 LNHDA and CDR2 SQIVND (reference sequence). The CDR3 has 16 residues. With V trimmed by 5 bases and J by 11 bases, 18 bases remained unmatched. As DNA, the CDR3 is TGTGCCAGTAGTTCCCGGGACAGCCTCTTCCTTCGAGCCCAGCATTTT. It encodes CASSSRDSLFLRAQHF.

V is TRBV11-1 and J is TRBJ1-2; no firm D call. CDR3 length: 15 amino acids. V lost 0 bases, J lost 3 bases, and 11 bases lay in between. Germline V gene data show CDR1 as SGHAT and CDR2 as FQDESV (reference sequence). The CDR3 is CASSLAPEADYGYTF. The DNA for the CDR3 is TGTGCCAGCAGCTTAGCGCCGGAGGCGGACTATGGCTACACCTTC. The whole variable domain, remainder taken from reference TRBV11-1 and TRBJ1-2, is EAEVAQSPRYKITEKSQAVAFWCDPISGHATLYWYRQILGQGPELLVQFQDESVVDDSQLPKDRFSAERLKGVDSTLKIQPAELGDSAMYLCASSLAPEADYGYTFGSGTRLTVV.

The chain carries TRBV4-2 and TRBJ1-2; no definite D call. Trimming removed 3 bases from V and 0 bases from J, with 17 bases in between. Germline lookup yields CDR1 LGHNA and CDR2 YNFKEQ. The CDR3 totals 17 residues. CDR3 protein: CASSHVTAREANYGYTF. The CDR3 DNA sequence: TGTGCCAGCAGCCATGTCACAGCCCGAGAAGCTAACTATGGCTACACCTTC.

V is TRBV28 and J is TRBJ2-2, with 9 positions matching TRBD1. J was trimmed by 5 bases and V by 6 bases; bases with no gene match: 13. The CDR3 totals 17 residues. CDR1 and CDR2 from the germline V gene are MDHEN and SYDVKM. CDR3 amino acids: CASRSPTGTGRTGELFF. The DNA for the CDR3 is TGTGCCAGCAGAAGCCCTACCGGGACAGGGAGAACCGGGGAGCTGTTTTTT.

Only a few counts were recorded for this clone. The chain uses TRBV5-5 and TRBJ2-1; 11 bases match TRBD2. Germline values: CDR1 SGHKS, CDR2 YYEKEE (reference sequence). This CDR3 has 14 amino acids. Trimming at V came to 6 bases and at J to 3 bases, leaving 2 bases not matched to a gene. The CDR3 here is CASTGTSGYNEQFF. CDR3 bases: TGTGCCAGCACCGGGACTAGCGGCTACAATGAGCAGTTCTTC.

The chain uses TRBV12-3 or TRBV12-4 and TRBJ1-5; D is undetermined. The CDR3 is 13 residues long. V lost 6 bases, J lost 5 bases, and 11 bases lay in between. CDR3 nucleotide sequence: TGTGCCAGCAGCTACCAGAGGGATCAGCCCCAGCATTTT. The encoded protein is CASSYQRDQPQHF.

This chain links TRBV3-1 (or the pseudogene TRBV3-2) with TRBJ1-2; 8 nucleotides agree with TRBD1. V dropped 1 base and J dropped 3; count of bases not matched to a gene: 7. Germline loops: CDR1 LGHDT, CDR2 YNNKEL (reference sequence). The CDR3 has 16 amino acids. The DNA for the CDR3 is TGTGCCAGCAGCCAAGTTATCGGCAGGGGGCACTATGGCTACACCTTC. Encoded protein: CASSQVIGRGHYGYTF.